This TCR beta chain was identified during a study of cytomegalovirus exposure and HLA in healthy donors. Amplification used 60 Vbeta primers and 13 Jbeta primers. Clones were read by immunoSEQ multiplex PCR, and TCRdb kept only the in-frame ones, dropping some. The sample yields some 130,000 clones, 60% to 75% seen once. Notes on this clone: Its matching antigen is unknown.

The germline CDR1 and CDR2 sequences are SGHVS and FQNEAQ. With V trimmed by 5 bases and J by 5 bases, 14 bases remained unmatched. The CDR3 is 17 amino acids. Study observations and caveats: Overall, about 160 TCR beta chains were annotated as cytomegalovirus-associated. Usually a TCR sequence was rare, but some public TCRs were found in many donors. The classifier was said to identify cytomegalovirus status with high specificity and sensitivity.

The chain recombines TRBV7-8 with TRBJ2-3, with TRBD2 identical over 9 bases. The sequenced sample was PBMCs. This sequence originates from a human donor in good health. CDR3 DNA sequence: TGTGCCAGCAGCCCTAATCGGGCGGGAGGGCGGGGAGATACGCAGTATTTT. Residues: CASSPNRAGGRGDTQYF.